This T cell receptor beta chain was identified during a study of T-cell reconstitution after alpha-beta-depleted transplantation in children. Points from the study as a whole: When one year had passed after transplant, most T-cell counts and diversity came from newly produced T cells. Diversity of TCRbeta at day 60 was high in some patients, arising from surviving recipient T cells and thymic progenitors. The study reportedly traced alpha-beta T cells about two months after transplant to several hundred expanded graft clones.

This clonotype has a count of ten or more. The target antigen is unknown. TCRbeta library construction was performed incorporating unique molecular identifiers. TCRdb re-called the PCR reads with MiXCR, one entry per CDR3 protein. The sample has about a million distinct CDR3 sequences; around 30% are singletons. The junction had 5 bases not matched to a gene; V was cut back by 5 bases and J by 1 base. The CDR3 loop spans 15 amino acids. The gene calls are TRBV12-3 or TRBV12-4 and TRBJ2-3, with 8 bases identical to TRBD1. The specimen was PBMCs, mostly from graft donor cells, collected 360 days after TCRalphabeta/CD19-depleted stem cell transplant. This TCR was recovered from a boy in the first two years of life who had a stem cell transplant for SCID, so the T cells may come from the graft donor. The CDR3 DNA is TGTGCCAGCAGTCCTGGACAGGGTGGCACAGATACGCAGTATTTT. Translation gives CASSPGQGGTDTQYF.